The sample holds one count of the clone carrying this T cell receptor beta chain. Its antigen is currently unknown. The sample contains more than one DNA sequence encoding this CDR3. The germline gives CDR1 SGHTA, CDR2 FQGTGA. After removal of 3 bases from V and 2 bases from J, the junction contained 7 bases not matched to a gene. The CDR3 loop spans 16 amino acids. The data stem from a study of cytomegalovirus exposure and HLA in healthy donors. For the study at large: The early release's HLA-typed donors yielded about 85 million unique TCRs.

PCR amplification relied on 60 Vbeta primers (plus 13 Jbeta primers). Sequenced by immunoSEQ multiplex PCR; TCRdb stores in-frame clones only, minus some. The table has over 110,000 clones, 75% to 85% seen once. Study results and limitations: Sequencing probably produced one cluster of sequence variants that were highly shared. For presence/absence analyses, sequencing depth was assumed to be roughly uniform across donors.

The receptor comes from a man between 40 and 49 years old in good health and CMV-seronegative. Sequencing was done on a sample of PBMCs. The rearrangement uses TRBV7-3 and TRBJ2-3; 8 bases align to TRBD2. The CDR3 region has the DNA TGTGCCAGCAGCTTGTATGCGGGGGGCAACACAGATACGCAGTATTTT. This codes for CASSLYAGGNTDTQYF.